Shown below are 27 T cell receptor beta chains from a single sample sequenced in a study of blood T cells in healthy people across ages. A sample-barcoded 5' primer and a J-beta primer mix were used in a second PCR of about 6 to 11 cycles. TCRdb ran MiXCR on the 5' RACE reads and lists one entry per CDR3 protein. The sample yields 800,000 to 950,000 distinct CDR3 sequences, 25% to 30% seen once. The same sample was also studied in work on T cells of mothers and their children.

Sequences were obtained from blood. These receptors were obtained from a woman aged 35 to 49 in good health.

This clonotype was seen a few times. The gene calls are TRBV5-1 and TRBJ2-7, with 7 nucleotides matching TRBD1. The ends lost 1 base at V and 1 base at J; junction bases unmatched: 5. The CDR3 consists of 15 residues. Germline CDR1 reads SGHRS; CDR2 reads YFSETQ. The CDR3: CASSLTRDRSYEQYF. In nucleotides, the CDR3 is TGCGCCAGCAGCTTGACTCGGGACAGATCCTACGAGCAGTACTTC.

This clonotype was seen repeatedly, ten times or more. The CDR3 nucleotides read TGTGCCAGCAGTTTAACAGGGATCGGCGGCTACACCTTC. This encodes CASSLTGIGGYTF. The chain links TRBV28 to TRBJ1-2, with a weak D call TRBD1 (6 bases). The V gene's germline CDR1 is MDHEN and CDR2 SYDVKM. Trimming pared 2 bases from V and 8 bases from J, leaving 12 bases between. CDR3 length equals 13 residues.

This clonotype came up a few times. The V gene is TRBV7-9, the J gene TRBJ2-3, with D possibly TRBD1 on 6 matching bases. Per germline, CDR1 SEHNR and CDR2 FQNEAQ (reference sequence). The CDR3 spans 16 residues. V shed 5 bases and J shed 0 bases, with 15 bases lying between them. The CDR3 region is CASSLSQGFSTDTQYF. Here the CDR3 DNA reads TGTGCCAGCAGCCTTTCGCAGGGGTTTAGCACAGATACGCAGTATTTT.

The CDR3 sequence: CSASGLGGNEQFF. CDR3 bases: TGCAGTGCTAGCGGCCTAGGGGGGAATGAGCAGTTCTTC. The chain is built from TRBV20-1 and TRBJ2-1; D assignment may be TRBD1 or TRBD2 (6 bases each). Germline V CDR1 and CDR2: DFQATT, SNEGSKA (reference sequence). The CDR3 runs to 13 residues. Deletions cut 3 bases from V and 7 bases from J, with 13 bases between.

In its sample, this clonotype was seen once. A much larger clone lies a single base off, so this may be a read error. No conserved phenylalanine or tryptophan ends this CDR3, so it is likely a read error. The chain combines TRBV5-1 with TRBJ2-5; 7 bases agree with TRBD1. Germline loops: CDR1 SGHRS, CDR2 YFSETQ. The V segment lost 4 bases and the J segment 1 base; nucleotides outside the gene matches: 10. The CDR3 spans 16 residues. CDR3 in DNA: TGCGCCAGCAGCCCGGTGAGCCGGACAGGCCAAGAGACCCAGTACTAC. Translation: CASSPVSRTGQETQYY.

In its sample, this clonotype was seen many times. The chain links TRBV6-5 to TRBJ1-1, with 8 bases matching TRBD1. The CDR3 extends over 14 amino acids. The trim removed 2 bases at V and 4 bases at J, leaving 3 bases unmatched. Germline V gene lookup returns CDR1 MNHEY and CDR2 SVGAGI. The CDR3, as DNA: TGTGCCAGCAGTTACGACACAGGGGGCACTGAAGCTTTCTTT. This gives the protein CASSYDTGGTEAFF.

This clonotype turned up a few times. The chain employs TRBV21-1 and TRBJ2-1; the table assigns TRBD1, which was not confirmed against the DNA. TRBV21-1 is designated a pseudogene. The CDR3 is 16 amino acids. The DNA of the CDR3 is TGTGCCAGCAGCAAAAGGACAGGGGGAGACTACAATGAGCAGTTCTTC. Its protein product is CASSKRTGGDYNEQFF.

The chain employs TRBV20-1 and TRBJ2-3; 12 bases match TRBD2. The CDR3 extends over 15 amino acids. Germline V gene data show CDR1 as DFQATT and CDR2 as SNEGSKA (reference sequence). With V trimmed by 5 bases and J by 6 bases, 9 bases remained unmatched. The CDR3: CSAPRTSGVVDTQYF. The DNA of the CDR3 is TGCAGTGCTCCCCGGACTAGCGGGGTCGTGGATACGCAGTATTTT.

This sequence joins TRBV7-9 and TRBJ2-4; 8 positions match TRBD1. The J call may be in error: the DNA end matches TRBJ2-7 better. CDR3 size: 15 residues. Germline CDR1 SEHNR, CDR2 FQNEAQ (reference sequence). As DNA, the CDR3 is TGTGCCAGCAGCCCGGACAGGGTCCCCTTGTACGAGCAGTACTTC. Amino acid sequence: CASSPDRVPLYEQYF.

The V gene is TRBV7-6, the J gene TRBJ1-1, with D uncertain. Germline assignment: CDR1 SGHVS and CDR2 FNYEAQ. This CDR3 comprises 13 residues. Trimming left V 9 bases short and J 1 base short, with 12 bases between. CDR3 sequence reads: CASRWSGNTEAFF. CDR3 nucleotides: TGTGCCAGTAGATGGTCTGGGAACACTGAAGCTTTCTTT.

As regards this clonotype: Mismatch with germline at one junction end may stem from a read error. The chain is built from TRBV7-9 and TRBJ2-3, with TRBD2 identical over 8 bases. The CDR3 is 15 residues long. Germline V gene data show CDR1 as SEHNR and CDR2 as FQNEAQ (reference sequence). The CDR3 DNA is TGTGTCAGCAGCCCGGCCGGGGGGGCCGGGGATACGCAGTATTTT. Its translation is CVSSPAGGAGDTQYF.

Many counts were recorded for this clonotype. This rearrangement joins TRBV9 to TRBJ2-7, with 8 bases matching TRBD1. This CDR3 contains 14 residues. With V trimmed by 3 bases and J by 4 bases, 6 bases remained unmatched. CDR1 SGDLS and CDR2 YYNGEE come from the germline V gene. The CDR3 loop is CASSGSGQGYEQYF. CDR3 in DNA: TGTGCCAGCAGCGGCTCCGGACAGGGTTACGAGCAGTACTTC.

This clonotype was seen more than once but under ten times. The chain uses TRBV4-2 and TRBJ1-1; D is uncertain. The CDR3 is 14 residues long. V dropped 0 bases and J dropped 0 bases, with 5 bases sitting between them. In germline, CDR1 is LGHNA, CDR2 YNFKEQ. The CDR3 DNA reads TGTGCCAGCAGCCAAGATTCAATGAACACTGAAGCTTTCTTT. Encoded protein: CASSQDSMNTEAFF.

This chain connects TRBV20-1 to TRBJ2-3, with 7 positions matching TRBD1. The CDR3 consists of 13 residues. Germline-derived CDR1 and CDR2 are DFQATT and SNEGSKA (reference sequence). The CDR3 coding sequence is TGCAGGGCAGGGGGATCTATCACAGATACGCAGTATTTT. Amino acids: CRAGGSITDTQYF.

The chain couples TRBV5-6 to TRBJ1-1; a possible D gene is TRBD1 (6 bases). The length of the CDR3 is 14 residues. Germline loops: CDR1 SGHDT, CDR2 YYEEEE. V lost 4 bases and J 4 bases, leaving 14 bases between the germline ends. The CDR3: CASSLPGTTTEAFF. The CDR3 region has the DNA TGTGCCAGCAGCCTCCCGGGGACAACCACTGAAGCTTTCTTT.

The table lists this clonotype with a few counts. The chain couples TRBV7-9 to TRBJ2-2, with D possibly TRBD1 on 6 matching bases. This CDR3 has 15 residues. Germline-derived CDR1 and CDR2 are SEHNR and FQNEAQ (reference sequence). Trimming removed 6 bases at V and 5 bases at J, with 16 bases between. Here the CDR3 reads CASSWATGRTGELFF. CDR3 DNA: TGTGCCAGCAGTTGGGCGACAGGACGGACCGGGGAGCTGTTTTTT.

This clonotype showed up just a few times. The V gene is TRBV27, the J gene TRBJ2-7; no definite D call. The length of the CDR3 is 14 residues. V was trimmed by 5 bases and J by 3 bases, leaving 14 bases between them. Per germline, CDR1 MNHEY and CDR2 SMNVEV (reference sequence). CDR3 residues: CASSRSLHSYEQYF. The CDR3 DNA reads TGTGCCAGCAGTCGATCTCTCCACAGCTACGAGCAGTACTTC.

The V and J genes are TRBV29-1 and TRBJ1-2; 9 bases map to TRBD1. This CDR3 region has 13 residues. Germline V gene sequence: CDR1 SQVTM, CDR2 ANQGSEA. V was pared by 3 bases and J by 13 bases, with 12 bases of the junction left unmatched. This chain's CDR3 is CSVEIRTGAVFTF. Written as DNA, the CDR3 is TGCAGCGTTGAGATCAGGACAGGGGCCGTCTTCACCTTC.

V and J are TRBV12-3 or TRBV12-4 and TRBJ2-7; D perhaps matches TRBD1 (6 bases). The CDR3 is 15 amino acids. V lost 6 bases and J lost 4, with 19 bases in between. In DNA form, the CDR3 reads TGTGCCAGCAGCAAAACGGGGACACCACGATACGAGCAGTACTTC. It is translated as CASSKTGTPRYEQYF.

This clonotype was seen more than once but under ten times. The gene calls are TRBV25-1 and TRBJ2-7; D uncertain. The CDR3 is 10 residues long. Germline CDR1 MGHDK, CDR2 SYGVNS. Trimming removed 2 bases at V and 8 bases at J, with 4 bases between. For the CDR3, the DNA is TGTGCCAGCAGTGAAGGAAAGCAGTACTTC. It codes for CASSEGKQYF.

This clonotype was observed a single time. A much more abundant neighbour one base away suggests this may be a read error. The CDR3 sequence: CASGSDRPGTSGGYNEQFF. The CDR3 DNA sequence: TGTGCCAGCGGCTCCGACCGTCCCGGGACTAGCGGGGGTTACAATGAGCAGTTCTTC. V usage is TRBV7-9 and J usage is TRBJ2-1; 14 bases match TRBD2. CDR1 SEHNR and CDR2 FQNEAQ come from the germline V gene (reference sequence). The CDR3 has 19 amino acids. V lost 8 bases to trimming and J lost 4 bases; unmatched junction nucleotides: 16.

The chain has TRBV5-1 and TRBJ2-3; the match to TRBD2 covers 9 bases. The V segment lost 4 bases and the J segment 8 bases; nucleotides outside the gene matches: 14. This CDR3 spans 16 amino acids. Germline values: CDR1 SGHRS, CDR2 YFSETQ. The CDR3 is CASSQGTSLPGGTQYF. The CDR3 DNA follows: TGCGCCAGCAGCCAAGGGACTAGCCTGCCTGGGGGTACGCAGTATTTT.

This clonotype was counted only a few times. The chain has TRBV5-1 and TRBJ2-7; D possibly corresponds to TRBD2 (6 bases). The CDR3 is 12 residues long. V lost 0 bases and J 11 bases, leaving 12 bases between the germline ends. The germline V gene encodes CDR1 SGHRS and CDR2 YFSETQ. The CDR3 protein is CASSLGGVFKYF. The CDR3 DNA follows: TGCGCCAGCAGCTTGGGCGGGGTGTTCAAGTACTTC.

This clonotype was detected a few times. This chain links TRBV24-1 with TRBJ1-2; D ambiguous. CDR1 KGHDR and CDR2 SFDVKD come from the germline V gene. This CDR3 comprises 12 residues. Trimming took 5 bases from V and 4 from J, leaving 7 bases between them. The CDR3 is CATSAPGYGYTF. In DNA form, the CDR3 reads TGTGCCACCAGTGCCCCCGGCTATGGCTACACCTTC.

About this clonotype: A clone one base away is much larger, so this may be a read error. CDR3 sequence: CASSQPGTAQETRYF. In DNA, the CDR3 is TGTGCCAGCTCACAACCCGGGACAGCACAAGAGACCCGGTACTTC. The chain carries TRBV18 and TRBJ2-5; 7 nucleotides match TRBD1. The CDR3 covers 15 residues. Germline lookup yields CDR1 KGHSH and CDR2 LQKENI.

This chain joins TRBV5-5 and TRBJ1-2; D might be TRBD1 (6 bases). Per germline, CDR1 SGHKS and CDR2 YYEKEE (reference sequence). CDR3 size: 15 residues. V lost 5 bases to trimming and J lost 6 bases, with 20 bases between them. CDR3 in DNA: TGTGCCAGCAGACCCTGGTGGCGACAGGAGCATGGCTACACCTTC. The encoded protein is CASRPWWRQEHGYTF.

V usage is TRBV5-1 and J usage is TRBJ1-1, with 9 bases lining up with TRBD1. The CDR3 extends over 15 amino acids. Germline CDR1 and CDR2: SGHRS and YFSETQ. V trimming: 3 bases; J trimming: 4 bases; junction bases outside the gene matches: 7. The CDR3 here is CASSSPQGARTEAFF. CDR3 nucleotide sequence: TGCGCCAGCAGCTCACCACAGGGGGCGCGCACTGAAGCTTTCTTT.